This TCR beta chain derives from a study of identical twins. TCRdb recomputed calls from the 5' RACE reads with MiXCR, one row per CDR3 protein. The data show approximately 590,000 distinct CDR3 sequences, over 8.5% seen once. The sample was also reused in another study, on yellow fever vaccine responses in identical twins.

The material sequenced was PBMCs. This receptor was obtained from a woman between 18 and 29 years old in good health.

CDR3 sequence reads: CASSQEDRGLVNTEAFF. The CDR3 DNA is TGTGCCAGCAGCCAAGAGGACAGGGGGCTTGTGAACACTGAAGCTTTCTTT. The chain recombines TRBV14 with TRBJ1-1, with 11 positions matching TRBD1. Trimming removed 0 bases from V and 0 bases from J; junction bases left unmatched: 3. There are 17 residues in the CDR3. Germline V gene sequence: CDR1 SGHDN, CDR2 FVKESK.